The present T cell receptor beta chain was sequenced within a study of CD8 T cells in Susac syndrome. This clonotype was recorded only once. The RNA input was 0.5 to 1 ug, and it was reverse transcribed with random hexamers. Amplification of TCR beta CDR3 was carried out by immunoSEQ multiplex PCR, which covered 54 Vbeta and 13 Jbeta segments. TCRdb ran MiXCR on the immunoSEQ multiplex PCR reads and lists one entry per CDR3 protein. In the table there are around 81,000 distinct CDR3 sequences, 94% of which are singletons. The V gene's germline CDR1 is SGHAT and CDR2 FQDESV (reference sequence). This CDR3 is 13 amino acids long. V trimming: 6 bases; J trimming: 8 bases; junction bases outside the gene matches: 5.

V is TRBV11-1 and J is TRBJ2-1; 9 positions agree with TRBD2. The TCR originated in a human donor with Susac syndrome. Material for sequencing was CD8+ T cells from PBMCs. For the CDR3, the DNA is TGTGCCAGCAGTACTGCGGGGGGGGATGAGCAGTTCTTC. Its protein product is CASSTAGGDEQFF.